What follows are 16 T cell receptor beta chains derived from one specimen sequenced in a study of T-cell reconstitution after alpha-beta-depleted transplantation in children. For TCRbeta, the library was prepared with unique molecular identifiers. Each CDR3 protein is one row after TCRdb ran MiXCR on the PCR reads. The sample records roughly 100,000 distinct CDR3 sequences, approximately 8% being singletons. The specimen was PBMCs, collected before TCRalphabeta/CD19-depleted stem cell transplant. Receptors originate from a boy aged 2 to 10 with acute lymphoblastic leukemia, due to receive a stem cell transplant.

The chain carries TRBV27 and TRBJ1-5; D gene unclear. V lost 0 bases and J lost 7, with 7 bases in between. This CDR3 region has 13 residues. Germline V gene sequence: CDR1 MNHEY, CDR2 SMNVEV (reference sequence). The CDR3 is CASSLSIRQPQHF. The CDR3 DNA follows: TGTGCCAGCAGTTTATCGATAAGGCAGCCCCAGCATTTT.

This chain connects TRBV15 to TRBJ1-2, with TRBD1 matching 10 bases. The CDR3 loop spans 16 amino acids. Germline CDR1 and CDR2: LNHNV and YYDKDF (reference sequence). V lost 0 bases and J lost 4; bases outside the gene matches: 5. The CDR3 loop is CATSRDLGTGAYGYTF. The CDR3 DNA reads TGTGCCACCAGCAGAGATCTGGGGACAGGGGCCTATGGCTACACCTTC.

This clonotype was seen repeatedly, ten times or more. This chain uses TRBV7-3 with TRBJ2-1; perhaps TRBD2 as D (5 bases). V was shortened by 0 bases and J by 13 bases, with 10 bases between the two germline ends. The CDR3 runs to 12 residues. The germline V gene has CDR1 SGHTA and CDR2 FQGTGA. CDR3 residues: CASSLTGADQFF. CDR3 DNA sequence: TGTGCCAGCAGCTTAACCGGAGCGGACCAGTTCTTC.

This clonotype was recorded many times. The V and J genes are TRBV5-1 and TRBJ2-7, with 9 bases matching TRBD2. In germline, CDR1 is SGHRS, CDR2 YFSETQ. Losses at the gene ends were 5 bases for V and 6 bases for J; bases not matched to a gene: 12. The CDR3 runs to 15 residues. In DNA form, the CDR3 reads TGCGCCAGCAGTCAGCGGCGGGGGGGCCCTGGCGAGCAGTACTTC. It encodes CASSQRRGGPGEQYF.

Remarks on this clonotype: A much larger clone differs from this one at a single base, so this may be a read error. This chain links TRBV7-2 with TRBJ1-6, with 11 bases identical to TRBD1. The CDR3 runs 15 residues. Per germline, CDR1 SGHTA and CDR2 FQGNSA. The CDR3 here is CASSRTGGVYSPFHF. In DNA, the CDR3 is TGTGCCAGCAGCCGGACAGGGGGCGTCTATTCACCCTTCCACTTT. The entire variable domain, with the rest obtained from reference TRBV7-2 and TRBJ1-6, is as follows: GAGVSQSPSNKVTEKGKDVELRCDPISGHTALYWYRQSLGQGLEFLIYFQGNSAPDKSGLPSDRFSAERTGGSVSTLTIQRTQQEDSAVYLCASSRTGGVYSPFHFGNGTRLTVT.

The chain has TRBV5-6 and TRBJ1-2; D is unclear. The CDR3 covers 12 residues. Germline-derived CDR1 and CDR2 are SGHDT and YYEEEE. Trimming pared 1 base from V and 13 bases from J, leaving 14 bases between. The DNA for the CDR3 is TGTGCCAGCAGCTTGAGGCAGTCCCAACTCACCTTC. Encoded protein: CASSLRQSQLTF.

This clonotype was counted only a few times. The gene calls are TRBV7-9 and TRBJ1-1; D is possibly TRBD1 (5 bases). The CDR3 consists of 16 residues. The germline gives CDR1 SEHNR, CDR2 FQNEAQ (reference sequence). Trimming pared 8 bases from V and 1 base from J, leaving 20 bases between. CDR3 residues: CASLGAYGQTNTEAFF. The CDR3 DNA sequence: TGTGCCAGCTTAGGGGCCTACGGGCAGACGAACACTGAAGCTTTCTTT.

This clonotype was found a few times. This chain uses TRBV10-3 with TRBJ1-1, with D possibly matching TRBD1 (5 bases). Germline CDR1 reads ENHRY; CDR2 reads SYGVKD. The germline V and J ends were trimmed by 10 bases and 11 bases, with 26 bases remaining between them. This CDR3 is built from 14 residues. The CDR3 coding sequence is TGTGCCACCCTAGGGGAGCTGAAGCTTTCTTCGGCTTTCTTT. Its protein is CATLGELKLSSAFF.

Only a few counts were recorded for this clonotype. In DNA, the CDR3 is TGTGCCAGCAGTTTTCCCCGGCGACCCGGACAGGGGGCGAACTCACCCCTCCACTTT. Translated: CASSFPRRPGQGANSPLHF. The chain has TRBV28 and TRBJ1-6; TRBD1 matches 11 bases. There are 19 residues in the CDR3. Germline V CDR1 and CDR2: MDHEN, SYDVKM. The junction had 17 bases not matched to a gene; V was cut back by 3 bases and J by 10 bases.

This clonotype was seen more than once but under ten times. The chain links TRBV7-2 to TRBJ1-1; D is undetermined. The germline gives CDR1 SGHTA, CDR2 FQGNSA. The CDR3 has 15 residues. Trimming took 5 bases from V and 10 from J, leaving 23 bases between them. The CDR3 region is CASSPPGPQISRAFF. The CDR3 nucleotides read TGTGCCAGCAGCCCCCCCGGGCCCCAAATTAGTCGAGCTTTCTTT.

This clonotype was detected a few times. The chain uses TRBV6-1 and TRBJ2-1, with 10 bases identical to TRBD1. J was trimmed by 7 bases and V by 4 bases; bases with no gene match: 4. The CDR3 extends over 14 amino acids. Germline V gene data show CDR1 as MNHNS and CDR2 as SASEGT. The CDR3 loop is CASSGQGAGNEQFF. CDR3 bases: TGTGCCAGCAGTGGACAGGGGGCAGGGAATGAGCAGTTCTTC.

At least ten counts were recorded for this clonotype. The chain combines TRBV4-3 with TRBJ1-5; D perhaps matches TRBD1 (5 bases). The CDR3 contains 17 residues. Germline V gene data show CDR1 as LGHNA and CDR2 as YSLEER. The V and J ends lost 0 bases and 0 bases respectively, with 12 bases between them. Here the CDR3 reads CASSQDFGTDSNQPQHF. The CDR3 region has the DNA TGCGCCAGCAGCCAAGATTTTGGGACGGATAGCAATCAGCCCCAGCATTTT.

This clonotype was observed a few times. The chain is built from TRBV7-2 and TRBJ2-3; D not resolved. Germline loops: CDR1 SGHTA, CDR2 FQGNSA. CDR3 length equals 15 residues. V was shortened by 5 bases and J by 5 bases, with 17 bases between the two germline ends. The CDR3 reads CASSLPRLVEDTQYF. The CDR3 coding sequence is TGTGCCAGCAGCCTCCCCCGTCTCGTGGAAGATACGCAGTATTTT.

This clonotype was observed a handful of times. V gene TRBV2 combines with J gene TRBJ1-6; 8 bases line up with TRBD1. CDR1 is SNHLY and CDR2 is FYNNEI in the germline V gene. J gave up 4 bases and V 8 bases, and 1 base lay outside the gene matches. The CDR3 runs 13 residues. The CDR3 loop is CASGQGYNSPLHF. CDR3 nucleotide sequence: TGTGCCAGCGGACAGGGATATAATTCACCCCTCCACTTT.

This rearrangement joins TRBV2 to TRBJ1-2; D call uncertain. CDR3 length: 11 residues. V dropped 9 bases and J dropped 1 base, with 6 bases sitting between them. Germline V CDR1 and CDR2: SNHLY, FYNNEI. This CDR3 reads CARLSNYGYTF. The CDR3 nucleotides are TGTGCCAGACTTAGTAACTATGGCTACACCTTC.

This clonotype was detected many times. The rearrangement joins TRBV6-2 or TRBV6-3 to TRBJ2-7; 9 positions match TRBD1. This CDR3 has 14 amino acids. Germline V gives CDR1 MNHEY, CDR2 SVGEGT. V was pared by 6 bases and J by 1 base, with 4 bases of the junction left unmatched. The CDR3 region is CASSRDRVSYEQYF. CDR3 DNA: TGTGCCAGCAGCCGGGACAGGGTGTCCTACGAGCAGTACTTC.